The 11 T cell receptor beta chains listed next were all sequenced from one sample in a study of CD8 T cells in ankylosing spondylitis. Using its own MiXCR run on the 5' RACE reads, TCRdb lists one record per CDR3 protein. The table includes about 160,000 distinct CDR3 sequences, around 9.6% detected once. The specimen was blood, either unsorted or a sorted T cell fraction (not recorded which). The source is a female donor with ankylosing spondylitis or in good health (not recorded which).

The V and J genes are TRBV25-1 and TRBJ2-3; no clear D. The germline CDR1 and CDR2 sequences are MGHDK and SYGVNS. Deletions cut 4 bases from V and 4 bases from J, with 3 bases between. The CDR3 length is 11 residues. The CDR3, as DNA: TGTGCCAGCAGTGCCCCAGATACGCAGTATTTT. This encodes CASSAPDTQYF. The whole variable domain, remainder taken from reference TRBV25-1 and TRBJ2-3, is EADIYQTPRYLVIGTGKKITLECSQTMGHDKMYWYQQDPGMELHLIHYSYGVNSTEKGDLSSESTVSRIRTEHFPLTLESARPSHTSQYLCASSAPDTQYFGPGTRLTVL.

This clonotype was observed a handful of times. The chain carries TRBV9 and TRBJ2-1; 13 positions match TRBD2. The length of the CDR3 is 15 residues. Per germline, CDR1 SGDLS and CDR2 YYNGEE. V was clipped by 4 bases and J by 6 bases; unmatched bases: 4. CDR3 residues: CASSNRLAGGNEQFF. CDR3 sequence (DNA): TGTGCCAGCAGCAACCGACTAGCGGGAGGCAATGAGCAGTTCTTC.

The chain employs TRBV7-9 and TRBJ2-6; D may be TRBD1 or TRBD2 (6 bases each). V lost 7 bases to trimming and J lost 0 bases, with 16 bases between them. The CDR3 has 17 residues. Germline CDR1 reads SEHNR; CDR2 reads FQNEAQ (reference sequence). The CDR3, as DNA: TGTGCCAGCACTCGGGGGCTCCAACCCTCTGGGGCCAACGTCCTGACTTTC. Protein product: CASTRGLQPSGANVLTF.

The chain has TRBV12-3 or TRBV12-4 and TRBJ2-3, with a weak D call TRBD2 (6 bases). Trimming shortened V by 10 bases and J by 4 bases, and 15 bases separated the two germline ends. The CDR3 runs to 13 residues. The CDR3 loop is CAIAAGASDTQYF. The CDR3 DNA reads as TGTGCCATAGCGGCTGGCGCCTCAGATACGCAGTATTTT.

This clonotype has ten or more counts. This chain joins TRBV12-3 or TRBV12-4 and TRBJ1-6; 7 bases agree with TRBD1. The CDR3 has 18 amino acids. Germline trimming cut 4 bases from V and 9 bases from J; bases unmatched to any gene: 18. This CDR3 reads CASSWVPAPDRDGSPLHF. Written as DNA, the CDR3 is TGTGCCAGCAGTTGGGTACCTGCCCCAGACAGGGACGGTTCACCCCTCCACTTT.

The CDR3 sequence: CASNDGGAQPQHF. DNA for the CDR3: TGTGCCAGCAACGACGGGGGGGCCCAGCCCCAGCATTTT. The genes are TRBV2 and TRBJ1-5, with D perhaps matching TRBD1 (6 bases). The CDR3 has 13 residues. Trimming took 7 bases from V and 7 from J, leaving 14 bases between them. Germline CDR1 reads SNHLY; CDR2 reads FYNNEI.

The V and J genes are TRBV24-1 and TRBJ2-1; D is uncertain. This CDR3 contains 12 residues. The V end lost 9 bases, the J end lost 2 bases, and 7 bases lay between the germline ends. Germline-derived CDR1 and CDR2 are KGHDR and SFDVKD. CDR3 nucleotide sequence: TGTGCCACCTTGGCCACCTACAATGAGCAGTTCTTC. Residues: CATLATYNEQFF.

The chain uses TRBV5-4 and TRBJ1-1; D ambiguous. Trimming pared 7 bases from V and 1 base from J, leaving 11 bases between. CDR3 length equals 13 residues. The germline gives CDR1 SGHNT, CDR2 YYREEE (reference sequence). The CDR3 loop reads CASGSTENTEAFF. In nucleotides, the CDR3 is TGTGCCAGCGGCTCGACTGAGAACACTGAAGCTTTCTTT. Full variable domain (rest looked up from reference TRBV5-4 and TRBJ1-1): ETGVTQSPTHLIKTRGQQVTLRCSSQSGHNTVSWYQQALGQGPQFIFQYYREEENGRGNFPPRFSGLQFPNYSSELNVNALELDDSALYLCASGSTENTEAFFGQGTRLTVV.

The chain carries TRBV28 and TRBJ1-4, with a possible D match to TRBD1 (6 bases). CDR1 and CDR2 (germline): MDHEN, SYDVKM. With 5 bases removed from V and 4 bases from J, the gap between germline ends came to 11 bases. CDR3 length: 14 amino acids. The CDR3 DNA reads TGTGCCAGCAGTCCGACAGGCGGTAATGAAAAACTGTTTTTT. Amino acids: CASSPTGGNEKLFF.

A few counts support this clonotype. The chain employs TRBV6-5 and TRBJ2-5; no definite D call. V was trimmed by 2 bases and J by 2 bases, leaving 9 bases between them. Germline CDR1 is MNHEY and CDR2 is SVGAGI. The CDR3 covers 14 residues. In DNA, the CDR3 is TGTGCCAGCAGTTACGCACCCCTTCAAGAGACCCAGTACTTC. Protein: CASSYAPLQETQYF.

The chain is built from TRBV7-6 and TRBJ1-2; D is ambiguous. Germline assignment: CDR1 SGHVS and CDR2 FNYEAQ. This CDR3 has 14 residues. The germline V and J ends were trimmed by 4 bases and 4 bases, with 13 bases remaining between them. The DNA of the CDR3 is TGTGCCAGCAGCTCCCCCGGGGAGTCCTATGGCTACACCTTC. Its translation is CASSSPGESYGYTF. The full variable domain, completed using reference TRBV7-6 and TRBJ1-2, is GAGVSQSPRYKVTKRGQDVALRCDPISGHVSLYWYRQALGQGPEFLTYFNYEAQQDKSGLPNDRFSAERPEGSISTLTIQRTEQRDSAMYRCASSSPGESYGYTFGSGTRLTVV.